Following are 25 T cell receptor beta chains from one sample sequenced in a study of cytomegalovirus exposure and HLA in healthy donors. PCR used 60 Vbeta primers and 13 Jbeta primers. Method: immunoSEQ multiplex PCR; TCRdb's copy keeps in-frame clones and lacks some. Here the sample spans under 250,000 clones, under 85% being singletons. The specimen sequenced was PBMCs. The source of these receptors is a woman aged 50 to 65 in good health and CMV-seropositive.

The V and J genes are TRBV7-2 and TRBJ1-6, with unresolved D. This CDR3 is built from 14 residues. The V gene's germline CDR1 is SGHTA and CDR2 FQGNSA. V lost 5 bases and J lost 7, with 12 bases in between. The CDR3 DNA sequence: TGTGCCAGCAGCCTCTCCGCGGGGAATTCACCCCTCCACTTT. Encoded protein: CASSLSAGNSPLHF.

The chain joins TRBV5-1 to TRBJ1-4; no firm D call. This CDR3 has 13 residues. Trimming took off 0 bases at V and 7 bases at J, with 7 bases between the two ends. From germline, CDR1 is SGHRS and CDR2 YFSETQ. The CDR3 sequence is CASSLGRGEKLFF. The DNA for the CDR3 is TGCGCCAGCAGCTTGGGTCGAGGTGAAAAACTGTTTTTT.

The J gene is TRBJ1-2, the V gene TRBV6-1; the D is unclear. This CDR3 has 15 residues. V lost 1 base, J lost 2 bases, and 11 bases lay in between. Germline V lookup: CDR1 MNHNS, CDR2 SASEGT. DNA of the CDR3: TGTGCCAGCAGTGAAGGTTCGGCGGGGAACTATGGCTACACCTTC. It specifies CASSEGSAGNYGYTF.

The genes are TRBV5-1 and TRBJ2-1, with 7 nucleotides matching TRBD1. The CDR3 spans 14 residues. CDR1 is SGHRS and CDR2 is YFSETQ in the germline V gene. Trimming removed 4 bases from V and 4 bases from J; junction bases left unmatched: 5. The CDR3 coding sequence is TGCGCCAGCAGCCCGGGACAGCGGTACAATGAGCAGTTCTTC. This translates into CASSPGQRYNEQFF. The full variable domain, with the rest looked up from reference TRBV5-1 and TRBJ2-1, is KAGVTQTPRYLIKTRGQQVTLSCSPISGHRSVSWYQQTPGQGLQFLFEYFSETQRNKGNFPGRFSGRQFSNSRSEMNVSTLELGDSALYLCASSPGQRYNEQFFGPGTRLTVL.

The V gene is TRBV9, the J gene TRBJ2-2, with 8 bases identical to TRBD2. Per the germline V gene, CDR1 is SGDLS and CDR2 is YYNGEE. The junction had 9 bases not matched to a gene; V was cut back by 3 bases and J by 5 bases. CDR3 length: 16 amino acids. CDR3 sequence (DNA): TGTGCCAGCAGCGGAATAGCACGGGAGGGGACCGGGGAGCTGTTTTTT. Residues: CASSGIAREGTGELFF.

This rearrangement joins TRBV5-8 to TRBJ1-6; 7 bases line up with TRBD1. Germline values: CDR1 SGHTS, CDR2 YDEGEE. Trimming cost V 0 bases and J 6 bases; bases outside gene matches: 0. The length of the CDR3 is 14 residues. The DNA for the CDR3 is TGTGCCAGCAGCTTGGGACAGGGTAATTCACCCCTCCACTTT. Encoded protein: CASSLGQGNSPLHF.

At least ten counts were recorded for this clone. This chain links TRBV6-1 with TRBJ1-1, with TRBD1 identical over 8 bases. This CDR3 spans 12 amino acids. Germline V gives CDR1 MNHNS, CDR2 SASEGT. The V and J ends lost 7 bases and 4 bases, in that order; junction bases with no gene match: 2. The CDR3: CASKTGGTEAFF. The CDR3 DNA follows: TGTGCCAGCAAAACAGGGGGCACTGAAGCTTTCTTT.

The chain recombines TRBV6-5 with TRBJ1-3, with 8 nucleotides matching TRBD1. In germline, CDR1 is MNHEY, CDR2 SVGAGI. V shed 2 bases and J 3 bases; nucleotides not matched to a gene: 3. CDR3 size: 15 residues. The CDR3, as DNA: TGTGCCAGCAGTTACGACAGGGGCCATGGAAACACCATATATTTT. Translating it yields CASSYDRGHGNTIYF.

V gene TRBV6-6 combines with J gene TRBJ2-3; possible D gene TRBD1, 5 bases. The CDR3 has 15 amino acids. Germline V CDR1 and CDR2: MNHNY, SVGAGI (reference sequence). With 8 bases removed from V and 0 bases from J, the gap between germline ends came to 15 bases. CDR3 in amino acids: CASGMGPASTDTQYF. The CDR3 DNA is TGTGCCAGCGGGATGGGGCCAGCTAGCACAGATACGCAGTATTTT.

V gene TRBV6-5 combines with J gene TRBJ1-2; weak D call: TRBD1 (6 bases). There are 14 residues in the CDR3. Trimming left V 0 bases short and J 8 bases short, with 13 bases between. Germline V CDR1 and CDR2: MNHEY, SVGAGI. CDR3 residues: CASSYSRARGGYTF. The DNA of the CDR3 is TGTGCCAGCAGTTACTCGAGGGCCAGGGGAGGCTACACCTTC.

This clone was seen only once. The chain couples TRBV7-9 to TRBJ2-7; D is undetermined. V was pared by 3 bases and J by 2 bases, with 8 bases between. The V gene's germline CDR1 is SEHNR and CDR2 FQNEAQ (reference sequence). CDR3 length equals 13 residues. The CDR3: CASSFPQTYEQYF. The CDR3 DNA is TGTGCCAGCAGCTTCCCCCAAACCTACGAGCAGTACTTC.

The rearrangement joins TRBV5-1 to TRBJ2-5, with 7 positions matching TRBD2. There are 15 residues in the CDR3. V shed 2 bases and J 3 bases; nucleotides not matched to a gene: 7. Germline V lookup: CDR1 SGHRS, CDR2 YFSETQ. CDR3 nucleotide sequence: TGCGCCAGCAGCTTCCAGCGGGGAAAGAAAGAGACCCAGTACTTC. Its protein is CASSFQRGKKETQYF.

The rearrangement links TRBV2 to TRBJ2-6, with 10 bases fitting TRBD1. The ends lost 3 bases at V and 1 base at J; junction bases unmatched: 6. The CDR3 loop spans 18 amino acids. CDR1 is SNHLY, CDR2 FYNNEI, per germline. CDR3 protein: CASSDRDRGFSGANVLTF. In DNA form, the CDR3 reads TGTGCCAGCAGTGATAGGGACAGGGGTTTTTCTGGGGCCAACGTCCTGACTTTC. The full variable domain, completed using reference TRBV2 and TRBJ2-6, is EPEVTQTPSHQVTQMGQEVILRCVPISNHLYFYWYRQILGQKVEFLVSFYNNEISEKSEIFDDQFSVERPDGSNFTLKIRSTKLEDSAMYFCASSDRDRGFSGANVLTFGAGSRLTVL.

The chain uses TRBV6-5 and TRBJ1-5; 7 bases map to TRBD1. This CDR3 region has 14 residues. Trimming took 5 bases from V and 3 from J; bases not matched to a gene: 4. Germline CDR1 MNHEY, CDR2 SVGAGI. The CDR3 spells CASSRDRVNQPQHF. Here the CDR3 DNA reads TGTGCCAGCAGTCGCGACAGGGTCAATCAGCCCCAGCATTTT.

The CDR3 spells CASSPWGQGAGNTIYF. The CDR3 DNA is TGTGCCAGCAGCCCGTGGGGACAGGGAGCTGGAAACACCATATATTTT. The rearrangement uses TRBV11-2 and TRBJ1-3; TRBD1 matches at 9 bases. This CDR3 spans 16 amino acids. With 5 bases clipped from V and 2 bases from J, the junction kept 7 bases outside the gene matches. Germline-derived CDR1 and CDR2 are SGHAT and FQNNGV. Complete variable domain (other parts from reference TRBV11-2 and TRBJ1-3): EAGVAQSPRYKIIEKRQSVAFWCNPISGHATLYWYQQILGQGPKLLIQFQNNGVVDDSQLPKDRFSAERLKGVDSTLKIQPAKLEDSAVYLCASSPWGQGAGNTIYFGEGSWLTVV.

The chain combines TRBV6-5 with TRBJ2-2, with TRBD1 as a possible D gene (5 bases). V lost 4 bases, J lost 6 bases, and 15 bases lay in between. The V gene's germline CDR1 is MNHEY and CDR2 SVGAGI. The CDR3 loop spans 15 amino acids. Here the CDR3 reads CASSSRASGPGELFF. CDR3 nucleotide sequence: TGTGCCAGCAGTTCCAGGGCATCGGGCCCCGGGGAGCTGTTTTTT.

DNA of the CDR3: TGCGCCAGCAGCTACCGGGACAGGGGGCCCCTCCACTTT. It is translated as CASSYRDRGPLHF. The V and J genes are TRBV4-3 and TRBJ1-6; TRBD1 matches 11 bases. Unmatched junction bases numbered 4, after V lost 5 bases and J lost 13 bases. The CDR3 contains 13 residues. The germline CDR1 and CDR2 sequences are LGHNA and YSLEER.

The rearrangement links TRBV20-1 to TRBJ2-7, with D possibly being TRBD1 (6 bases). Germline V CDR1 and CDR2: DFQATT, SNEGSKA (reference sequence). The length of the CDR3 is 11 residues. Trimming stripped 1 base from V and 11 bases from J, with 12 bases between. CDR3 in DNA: TGCAGTGCTAGAGTACAGGGTTGGGAGTACTTC. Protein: CSARVQGWEYF.

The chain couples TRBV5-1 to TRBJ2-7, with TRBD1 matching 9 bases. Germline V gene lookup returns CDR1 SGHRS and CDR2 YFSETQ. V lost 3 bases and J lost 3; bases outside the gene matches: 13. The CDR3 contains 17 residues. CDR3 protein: CASSSHATGTGSYEQYF. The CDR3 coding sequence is TGCGCCAGCAGCTCTCATGCCACCGGGACAGGGAGCTACGAGCAGTACTTC.

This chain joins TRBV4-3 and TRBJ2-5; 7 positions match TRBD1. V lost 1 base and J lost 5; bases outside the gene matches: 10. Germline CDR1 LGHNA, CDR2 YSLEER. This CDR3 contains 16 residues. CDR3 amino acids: CASSQAPDRVWETQYF. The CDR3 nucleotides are TGCGCCAGCAGCCAAGCCCCCGACAGGGTATGGGAGACCCAGTACTTC.

This CDR3 reads CASRRPGTGASGYTF. The CDR3 nucleotides are TGTGCCAGCAGACGTCCCGGGACAGGGGCGAGCGGCTACACCTTC. This chain connects TRBV6-5 to TRBJ1-2; TRBD1 matches 10 bases. This CDR3 contains 15 residues. V trimming: 6 bases; J trimming: 8 bases; junction bases outside the gene matches: 12. The V gene's germline CDR1 is MNHEY and CDR2 SVGAGI.

The CDR3 loop reads CASSPPQGRVNQPQHF. In DNA, the CDR3 is TGTGCCAGTAGTCCGCCGCAGGGGCGAGTCAATCAGCCCCAGCATTTT. This chain links TRBV19 with TRBJ1-5, with TRBD1 as a possible D gene (6 bases). V gave up 5 bases and J gave up 3 bases, with 17 bases separating them. Germline V gene sequence: CDR1 LNHDA, CDR2 SQIVND (reference sequence). The CDR3 runs to 16 residues.

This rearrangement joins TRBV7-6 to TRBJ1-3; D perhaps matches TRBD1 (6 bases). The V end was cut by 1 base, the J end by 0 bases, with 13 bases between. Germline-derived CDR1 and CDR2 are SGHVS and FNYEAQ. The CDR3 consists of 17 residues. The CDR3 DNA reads TGTGCCAGCAGCTTAGTACAGGGCCCCGACTCTGGAAACACCATATATTTT. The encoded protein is CASSLVQGPDSGNTIYF.

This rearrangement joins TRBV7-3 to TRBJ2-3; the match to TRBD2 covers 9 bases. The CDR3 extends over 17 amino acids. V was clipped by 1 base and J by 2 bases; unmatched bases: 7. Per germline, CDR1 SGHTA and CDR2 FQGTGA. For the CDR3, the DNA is TGTGCCAGCAGCTTAAGTCGAGCGGGGGGCAACACAGATACGCAGTATTTT. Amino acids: CASSLSRAGGNTDTQYF.

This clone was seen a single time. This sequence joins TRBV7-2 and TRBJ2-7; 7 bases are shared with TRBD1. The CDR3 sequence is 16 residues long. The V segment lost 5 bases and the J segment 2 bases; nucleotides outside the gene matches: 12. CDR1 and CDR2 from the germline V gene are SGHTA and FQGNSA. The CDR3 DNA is TGTGCCAGCAGCAAAAGGGGTGGACAGGAACCCTACGAGCAGTACTTC. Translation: CASSKRGGQEPYEQYF. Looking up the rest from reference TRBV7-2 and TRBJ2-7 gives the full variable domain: GAGVSQSPSNKVTEKGKDVELRCDPISGHTALYWYRQSLGQGLEFLIYFQGNSAPDKSGLPSDRFSAERTGGSVSTLTIQRTQQEDSAVYLCASSKRGGQEPYEQYFGPGTRLTVT.